What follows are 12 T cell receptor beta chains derived from one specimen sequenced in a study of T-cell reconstitution after alpha-beta-depleted transplantation in children. Library preparation (for TCRbeta) was performed with unique molecular identifiers. TCRdb reprocessed the PCR reads via MiXCR and lists one record per CDR3 protein. This table holds about 610,000 distinct CDR3 sequences, roughly 10% found once. Sequenced material: PBMCs from the stem cell graft donor, taken from the stem cell graft. All receptors derive from a human donor who donated a stem cell graft to a child with acute myeloid leukemia.

J is TRBJ2-7 and V is TRBV28; D may match TRBD1 or TRBD2 (5 bases each). The CDR3 has 14 residues. Germline V gives CDR1 MDHEN, CDR2 SYDVKM. Trimming stripped 8 bases from V and 5 bases from J, with 19 bases between. CDR3 residues: CASLREGSSHEQYF. CDR3 bases: TGTGCCAGCCTTCGCGAGGGGAGTAGCCACGAGCAGTACTTC.

This clonotype was counted many times. V and J are TRBV4-3 and TRBJ2-1, with D tentatively TRBD2 (5 bases). CDR1 is LGHNA and CDR2 is YSLEER in the germline V gene. V was shortened by 1 base and J by 0 bases, with 7 bases between the two germline ends. The CDR3 sequence is 15 residues long. CDR3 nucleotides: TGCGCCAGCAGCCAAGGTGGGAGCTCCTACAATGAGCAGTTCTTC. This translates into CASSQGGSSYNEQFF.

This clonotype was picked up many times. This rearrangement joins TRBV5-6 to TRBJ2-3; D call uncertain. Germline loops: CDR1 SGHDT, CDR2 YYEEEE. CDR3 length: 15 amino acids. Trimming left V 4 bases short and J 2 bases short, with 14 bases between. The CDR3 coding sequence is TGTGCCAGCAGCCAGACTGGTCCCTCCACAGATACGCAGTATTTT. Residues: CASSQTGPSTDTQYF.

This clonotype was observed at least ten times. The chain links TRBV11-1 to TRBJ2-5; the D is unclear. The CDR3 spans 12 residues. Germline CDR1 is SGHAT and CDR2 is FQDESV (reference sequence). With 2 bases removed from V and 4 bases from J, the gap between germline ends came to 5 bases. Here the CDR3 reads CASSLTRETQYF. CDR3 nucleotides: TGTGCCAGCAGCTTAACCCGAGAGACCCAGTACTTC.

This clonotype was seen a handful of times. The genes are TRBV12-3 or TRBV12-4 and TRBJ1-1; D is ambiguous. V was shortened by 6 bases and J by 1 base, with 15 bases between the two germline ends. The CDR3 loop spans 15 amino acids. The chain's CDR3 is CASSPAGSGNTEAFF. The CDR3 nucleotides read TGTGCCAGCAGCCCCGCTGGCTCAGGGAACACTGAAGCTTTCTTT.

The table lists this clonotype with a few counts. The chain uses TRBV29-1 and TRBJ2-2; D call uncertain. Germline loops: CDR1 SQVTM, CDR2 ANQGSEA. V lost 6 bases and J lost 8, with 10 bases in between. This CDR3 comprises 11 residues. The CDR3 protein is CSVAPRGELFF. The CDR3 DNA reads as TGCAGCGTCGCGCCTCGTGGGGAGCTGTTTTTT.

This chain uses TRBV4-2 with TRBJ2-5; D unresolved. V lost 1 base and J 2 bases, leaving 8 bases between the germline ends. The CDR3 has 14 residues. Germline V gene sequence: CDR1 LGHNA, CDR2 YNFKEQ. CDR3 nucleotides: TGTGCCAGCAGCCAAGCCCCGCAACAAGAGACCCAGTACTTC. Its protein is CASSQAPQQETQYF.

The chain couples TRBV20-1 to TRBJ2-3, with 9 bases that match TRBD2. V lost 3 bases and J lost 0; bases outside the gene matches: 13. From germline, CDR1 is DFQATT and CDR2 SNEGSKA (reference sequence). This CDR3 has 18 residues. The CDR3 reads CSARGLAGVEASTDTQYF. The CDR3 coding sequence is TGCAGTGCTAGGGGATTAGCGGGAGTAGAAGCTAGCACAGATACGCAGTATTTT.

This clonotype was seen at least ten times. This chain joins TRBV29-1 and TRBJ1-1, with TRBD1 matching over 7 bases. The CDR3 loop spans 14 amino acids. The germline V gene has CDR1 SQVTM and CDR2 ANQGSEA. V dropped 8 bases and J dropped 0; count of bases not matched to a gene: 9. The CDR3 sequence is CSTSQGGMNTEAFF. The CDR3 DNA is TGCAGCACCTCTCAGGGGGGTATGAACACTGAAGCTTTCTTT.

This clonotype has at least ten counts. An end of the junction differs from the germline gene, which may be a read error. The J gene is TRBJ2-1, the V gene TRBV7-9; 8 bases are shared with TRBD2. The CDR3 spans 17 residues. Looked up from germline, CDR1 is SEHNR and CDR2 is FQNEAQ (reference sequence). The CDR3 spells CASSLVLASGSSNEQFF. The CDR3 DNA follows: TGTGCCAGCAGCTTAGTTCTGGCTAGCGGGTCCTCCAATGAGCAGTTCTTC.

As regards this clonotype: An end of the junction does not agree with germline; a read error may underlie this. The DNA of the CDR3 is TGTGCCAGCAGCCTAACCGGGGGGACCACCAACGTCCTGACTTTC. Its protein product is CASSLTGGTTNVLTF. J is TRBJ2-6 and V is TRBV7-3; 7 positions match TRBD2. CDR1 and CDR2 from the germline V gene are SGHTA and FQGTGA. This CDR3 has 15 amino acids.

The chain links TRBV12-3 or TRBV12-4 to TRBJ2-7, with 8 bases aligning to TRBD1. After removal of 7 bases from V and 5 bases from J, the junction contained 10 bases not matched to a gene. The CDR3 is 14 amino acids. The chain's CDR3 is CASTIQGANNEQYF. The CDR3 region has the DNA TGTGCCAGCACCATCCAGGGGGCTAATAACGAGCAGTACTTC.